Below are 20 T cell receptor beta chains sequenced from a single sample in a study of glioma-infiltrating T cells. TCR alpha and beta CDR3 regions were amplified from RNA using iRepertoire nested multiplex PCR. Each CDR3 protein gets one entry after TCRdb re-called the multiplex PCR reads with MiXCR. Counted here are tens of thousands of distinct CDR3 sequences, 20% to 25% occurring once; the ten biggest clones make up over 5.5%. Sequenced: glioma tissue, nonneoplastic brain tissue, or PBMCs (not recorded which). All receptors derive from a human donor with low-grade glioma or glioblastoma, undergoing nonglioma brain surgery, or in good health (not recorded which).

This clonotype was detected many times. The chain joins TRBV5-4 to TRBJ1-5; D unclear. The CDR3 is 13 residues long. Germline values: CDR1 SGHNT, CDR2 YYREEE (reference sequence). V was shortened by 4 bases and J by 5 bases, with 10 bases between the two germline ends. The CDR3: CASSLEVDQPQHF. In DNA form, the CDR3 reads TGTGCCAGCAGCCTAGAGGTTGATCAGCCCCAGCATTTT.

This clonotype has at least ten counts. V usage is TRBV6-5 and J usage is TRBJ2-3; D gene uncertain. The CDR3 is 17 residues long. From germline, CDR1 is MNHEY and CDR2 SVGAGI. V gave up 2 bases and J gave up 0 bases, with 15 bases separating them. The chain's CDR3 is CASSYGTGAPSTDTQYF. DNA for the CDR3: TGTGCCAGCAGTTACGGAACTGGCGCACCTAGCACAGATACGCAGTATTTT.

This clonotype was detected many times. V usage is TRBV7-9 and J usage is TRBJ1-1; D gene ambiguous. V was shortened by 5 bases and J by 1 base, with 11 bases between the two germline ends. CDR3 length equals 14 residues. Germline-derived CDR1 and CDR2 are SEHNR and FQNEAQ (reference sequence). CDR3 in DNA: TGTGCCAGCAGCAAGACTCCCAGGAACACTGAAGCTTTCTTT. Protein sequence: CASSKTPRNTEAFF.

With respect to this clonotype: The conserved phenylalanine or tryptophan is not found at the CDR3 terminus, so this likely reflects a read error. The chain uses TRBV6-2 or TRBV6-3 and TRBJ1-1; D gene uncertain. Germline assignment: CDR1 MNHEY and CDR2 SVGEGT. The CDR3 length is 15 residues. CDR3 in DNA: TGTGCCAGCAGTTACTCAAGACGAGAGAACACTAAAGCTTTCGTT. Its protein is CASSYSRRENTKAFV.

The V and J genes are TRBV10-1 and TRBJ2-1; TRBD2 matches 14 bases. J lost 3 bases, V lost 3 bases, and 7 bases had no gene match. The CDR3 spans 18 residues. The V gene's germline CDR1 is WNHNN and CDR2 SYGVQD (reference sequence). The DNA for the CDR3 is TGCGCCAGCAGTGACGGACTAGCGGGGGGAGACCGCTACAATGAGCAGTTCTTC. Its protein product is CASSDGLAGGDRYNEQFF.

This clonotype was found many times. The CDR3 sequence: CASSPRVDRVTEAFF. CDR3 DNA: TGTGCCAGCAGTCCGCGGGTGGACAGGGTCACTGAAGCTTTCTTT. This chain uses TRBV12-3 or TRBV12-4 with TRBJ1-1, with TRBD1 matching 8 bases. The CDR3 spans 15 residues. J lost 4 bases, V lost 5 bases, and 9 bases had no gene match.

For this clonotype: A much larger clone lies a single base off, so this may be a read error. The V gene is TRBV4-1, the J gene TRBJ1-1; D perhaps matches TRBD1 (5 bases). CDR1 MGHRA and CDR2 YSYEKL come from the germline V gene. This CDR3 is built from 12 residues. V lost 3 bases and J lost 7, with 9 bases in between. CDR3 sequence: CASSQHTGEAFF. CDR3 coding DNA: TGCGCCAGCAGCCAGCACACAGGTGAAGCTTTCTTT.

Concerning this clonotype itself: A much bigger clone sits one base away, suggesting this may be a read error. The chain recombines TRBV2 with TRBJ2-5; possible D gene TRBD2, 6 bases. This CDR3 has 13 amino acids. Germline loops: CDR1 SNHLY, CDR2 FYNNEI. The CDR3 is CDSSAGTQVTQYF. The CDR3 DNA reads TGTGACAGCAGCGCCGGGACTCAAGTAACCCAGTACTTC.

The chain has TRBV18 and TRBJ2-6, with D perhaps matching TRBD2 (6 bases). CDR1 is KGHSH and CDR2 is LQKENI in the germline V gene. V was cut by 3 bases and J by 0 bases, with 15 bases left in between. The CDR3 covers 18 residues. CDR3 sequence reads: CASSPATTGSSGANVLTF. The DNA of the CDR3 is TGTGCCAGCTCACCGGCGACCACCGGGAGCTCTGGGGCCAACGTCCTGACTTTC.

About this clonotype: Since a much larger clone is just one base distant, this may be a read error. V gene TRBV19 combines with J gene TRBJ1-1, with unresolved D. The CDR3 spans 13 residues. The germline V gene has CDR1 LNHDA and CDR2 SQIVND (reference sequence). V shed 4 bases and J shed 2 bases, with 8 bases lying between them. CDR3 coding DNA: TGTGCCAGTAGTAGGCAGGTTAACACTGAAGCTTTCTTT. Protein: CASSRQVNTEAFF.

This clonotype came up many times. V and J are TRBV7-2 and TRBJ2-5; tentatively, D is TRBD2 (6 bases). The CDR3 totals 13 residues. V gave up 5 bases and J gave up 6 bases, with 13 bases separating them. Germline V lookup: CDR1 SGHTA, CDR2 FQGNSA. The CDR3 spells CASSRTTSQTQYF. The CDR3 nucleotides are TGTGCCAGCAGCCGGACTACTTCCCAGACCCAGTACTTC.

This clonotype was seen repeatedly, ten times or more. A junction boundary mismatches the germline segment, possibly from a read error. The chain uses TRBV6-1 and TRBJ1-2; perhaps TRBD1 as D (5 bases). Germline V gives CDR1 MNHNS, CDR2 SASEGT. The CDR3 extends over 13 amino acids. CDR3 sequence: CAESETVVAGYTF. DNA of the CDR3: TGCGCGGAAAGTGAGACAGTTGTCGCTGGCTACACCTTC.

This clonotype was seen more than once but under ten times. CDR3 sequence (DNA): TGTGCCAGCAGTGGGCGGCAGGGGTACGCTGAAGCTTTCTTT. Its protein product is CASSGRQGYAEAFF. The V and J genes are TRBV7-9 and TRBJ1-1; possibly TRBD1 for D (6 bases). Germline V gene sequence: CDR1 SEHNR, CDR2 FQNEAQ (reference sequence). V was shortened by 6 bases and J by 6 bases, with 17 bases between the two germline ends. The CDR3 runs 14 residues.

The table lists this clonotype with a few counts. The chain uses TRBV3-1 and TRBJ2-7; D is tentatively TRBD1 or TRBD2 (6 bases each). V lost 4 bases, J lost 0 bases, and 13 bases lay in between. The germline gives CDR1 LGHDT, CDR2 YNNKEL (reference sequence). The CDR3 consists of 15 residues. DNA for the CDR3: TGTGCCAGCAGCCGACGGGGGCGCGACTCCTACGAGCAGTACTTC. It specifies CASSRRGRDSYEQYF.

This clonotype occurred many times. CDR3 residues: CASSEFLARQETQYF. The CDR3 DNA follows: TGTGCCAGCAGTGAGTTTCTAGCGAGACAAGAGACCCAGTACTTC. This rearrangement joins TRBV6-1 to TRBJ2-5, with D perhaps TRBD2 (6 bases). The CDR3 loop spans 15 amino acids. The germline gives CDR1 MNHNS, CDR2 SASEGT. V gave up 3 bases and J gave up 2 bases, with 13 bases separating them.

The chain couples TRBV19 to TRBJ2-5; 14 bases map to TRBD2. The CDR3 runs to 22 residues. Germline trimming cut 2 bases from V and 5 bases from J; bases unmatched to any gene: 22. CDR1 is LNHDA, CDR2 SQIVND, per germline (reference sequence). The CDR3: CASSIRRGLAGDNYRPDETQYF. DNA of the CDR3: TGTGCCAGTAGTATACGGCGGGGACTAGCGGGAGACAACTACCGACCAGACGAGACCCAGTACTTC. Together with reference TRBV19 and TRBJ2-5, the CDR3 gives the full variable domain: DGGITQSPKYLFRKEGQNVTLSCEQNLNHDAMYWYRQDPGQGLRLIYYSQIVNDFQKGDIAEGYSVSREKKESFPLTVTSAQKNPTAFYLCASSIRRGLAGDNYRPDETQYFGPGTRLLVL.

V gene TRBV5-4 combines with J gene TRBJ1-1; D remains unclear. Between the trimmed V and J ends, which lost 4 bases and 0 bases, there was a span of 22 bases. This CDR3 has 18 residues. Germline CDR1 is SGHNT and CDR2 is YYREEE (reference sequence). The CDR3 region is CASSPSFFGPDMNTEAFF. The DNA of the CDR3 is TGTGCCAGCAGCCCGTCCTTTTTTGGGCCCGATATGAACACTGAAGCTTTCTTT. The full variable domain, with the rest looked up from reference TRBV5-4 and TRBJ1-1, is ETGVTQSPTHLIKTRGQQVTLRCSSQSGHNTVSWYQQALGQGPQFIFQYYREEENGRGNFPPRFSGLQFPNYSSELNVNALELDDSALYLCASSPSFFGPDMNTEAFFGQGTRLTVV.

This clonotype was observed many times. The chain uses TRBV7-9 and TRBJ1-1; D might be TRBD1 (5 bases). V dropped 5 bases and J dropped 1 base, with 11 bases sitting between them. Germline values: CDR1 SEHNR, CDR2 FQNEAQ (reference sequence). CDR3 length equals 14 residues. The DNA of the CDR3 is TGTGCCAGCAGCGGGGGTAATTGGAACACTGAAGCTTTCTTT. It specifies CASSGGNWNTEAFF.

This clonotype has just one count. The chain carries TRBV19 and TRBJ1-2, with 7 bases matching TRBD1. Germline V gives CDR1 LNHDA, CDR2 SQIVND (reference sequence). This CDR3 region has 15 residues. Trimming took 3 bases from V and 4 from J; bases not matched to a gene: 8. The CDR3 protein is CASSIRGQQRYGYTF. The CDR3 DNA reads TGTGCCAGTAGTATTCGGGGACAGCAACGCTATGGCTACACCTTC. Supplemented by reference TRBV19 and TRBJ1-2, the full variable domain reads DGGITQSPKYLFRKEGQNVTLSCEQNLNHDAMYWYRQDPGQGLRLIYYSQIVNDFQKGDIAEGYSVSREKKESFPLTVTSAQKNPTAFYLCASSIRGQQRYGYTFGSGTRLTVV.

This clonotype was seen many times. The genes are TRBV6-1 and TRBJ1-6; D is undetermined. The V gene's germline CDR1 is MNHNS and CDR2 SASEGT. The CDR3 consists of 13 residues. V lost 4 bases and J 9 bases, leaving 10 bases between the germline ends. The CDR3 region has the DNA TGTGCCAGCAGTGGGACCGACGGTTCACCCCTCCACTTT. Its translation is CASSGTDGSPLHF.